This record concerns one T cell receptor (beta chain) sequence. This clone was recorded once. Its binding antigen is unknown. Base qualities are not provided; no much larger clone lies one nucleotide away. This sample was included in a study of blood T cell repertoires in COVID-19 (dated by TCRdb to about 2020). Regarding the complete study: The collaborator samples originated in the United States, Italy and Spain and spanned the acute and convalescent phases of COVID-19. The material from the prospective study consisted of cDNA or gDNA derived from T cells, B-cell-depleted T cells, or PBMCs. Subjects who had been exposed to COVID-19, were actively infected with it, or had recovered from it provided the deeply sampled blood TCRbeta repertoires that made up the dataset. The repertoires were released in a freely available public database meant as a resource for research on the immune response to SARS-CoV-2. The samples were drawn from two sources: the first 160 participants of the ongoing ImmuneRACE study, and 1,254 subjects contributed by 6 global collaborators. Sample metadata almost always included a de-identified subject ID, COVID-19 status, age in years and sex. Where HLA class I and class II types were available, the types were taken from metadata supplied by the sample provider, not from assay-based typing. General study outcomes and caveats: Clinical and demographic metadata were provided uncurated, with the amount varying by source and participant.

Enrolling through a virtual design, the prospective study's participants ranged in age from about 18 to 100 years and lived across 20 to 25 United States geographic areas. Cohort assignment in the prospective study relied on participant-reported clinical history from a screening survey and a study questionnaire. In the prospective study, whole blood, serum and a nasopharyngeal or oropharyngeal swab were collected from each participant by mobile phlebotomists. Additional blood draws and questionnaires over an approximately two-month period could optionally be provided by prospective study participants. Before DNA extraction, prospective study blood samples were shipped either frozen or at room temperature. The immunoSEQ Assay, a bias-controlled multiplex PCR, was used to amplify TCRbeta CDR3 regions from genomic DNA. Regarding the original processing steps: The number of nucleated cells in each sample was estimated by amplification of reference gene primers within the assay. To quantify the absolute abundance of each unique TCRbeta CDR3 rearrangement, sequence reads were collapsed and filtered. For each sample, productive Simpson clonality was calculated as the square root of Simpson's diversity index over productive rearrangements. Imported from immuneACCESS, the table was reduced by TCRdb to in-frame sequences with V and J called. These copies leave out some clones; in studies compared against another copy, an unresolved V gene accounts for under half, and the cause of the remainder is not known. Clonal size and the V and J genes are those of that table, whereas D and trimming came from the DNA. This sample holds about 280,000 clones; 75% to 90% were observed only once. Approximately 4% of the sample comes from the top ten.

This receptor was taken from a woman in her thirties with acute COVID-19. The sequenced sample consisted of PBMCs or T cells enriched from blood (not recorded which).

The DNA reads TGTGCCACGGCCCCAGTGGACAGGGGGAACACTGAAGCTTTCTTT. The encoded protein is CATAPVDRGNTEAFF. This receptor chain uses TRBV6-5 and TRBJ1-1; 9 nucleotides in the junction match TRBD1. Trimming accounts for 10 bases at V and 1 base at J, while the number of junction bases matched to no gene is 10. CDR1 and CDR2, per the germline V gene, are MNHEY and SVGAGI. The cysteine opens and the phenylalanine closes a CDR3 of 15 amino acids. Of all the DNA, just the CDR3 is kept, 45 bases in frame from base 1.